This TCR beta chain is from a study of cytomegalovirus exposure and HLA in healthy donors. PCR used 60 Vbeta primers and 13 Jbeta primers. Method: immunoSEQ multiplex PCR; TCRdb's copy keeps in-frame clones and lacks some. This sample yields a few hundred thousand clones, of which over 70% are seen a single time; around 8% belongs to the top ten. The CDR3 runs to 14 residues. V lost 3 bases and J 5 bases, leaving 16 bases between the germline ends. Germline lookup yields CDR1 SQVTM and CDR2 ANQGSEA. This receptor was obtained from a woman aged 60-75 years in good health and CMV-seropositive. Sequencing used PBMCs. The rearrangement uses TRBV29-1 and TRBJ1-2, with a tentative D call TRBD1 (6 bases). The CDR3 DNA reads as TGCAGCGTTGATTCGGCAGGGGATGGGTATGGCTACACCTTC. As protein: CSVDSAGDGYGYTF.